The 17 T cell receptor beta chains reported below all come from one sample, sequenced in a study of T cells in tuberculosis. Noted time point: new active TB diagnosis, blood taken before or within 7 days of starting treatment. Sequenced by immunoSEQ multiplex PCR; TCRdb stores in-frame clones only, minus some. The top ten hold more than 1.2% of the sample, which has about 49,000 clones, nearly 95% seen once. This specimen consisted of PBMCs, obtained at tuberculosis diagnosis. The source of these receptors is an adult with tuberculosis.

The J gene is TRBJ2-7, the V gene TRBV7-3, with 11 bases identical to TRBD1. Trimming cost V 2 bases and J 6 bases; bases outside gene matches: 0. The CDR3 consists of 13 residues. CDR1 is SGHTA and CDR2 is FQGTGA in the germline V gene. CDR3 residues: CASSLGTGGEQYF. The DNA of the CDR3 is TGTGCCAGCAGCTTAGGGACAGGGGGCGAGCAGTACTTC.

The chain combines TRBV6-5 with TRBJ2-1; 9 bases are a match to TRBD2. Trimming took 7 bases from V and 6 from J; bases not matched to a gene: 7. The CDR3 spans 14 residues. From germline, CDR1 is MNHEY and CDR2 SVGAGI. This CDR3 is CASKLAGVGNEQFF. For the CDR3, the DNA is TGTGCCAGCAAATTAGCGGGAGTCGGCAATGAGCAGTTCTTC.

The chain couples TRBV6-5 to TRBJ1-3, with a tentative D call TRBD1 (5 bases). The CDR3 sequence is 15 residues long. CDR1 and CDR2 (germline): MNHEY, SVGAGI. V was pared by 7 bases and J by 0 bases, with 13 bases between. CDR3 DNA sequence: TGTGCCAGCACCAGGGCCCTGAGCTCTGGAAACACCATATATTTT. Residues: CASTRALSSGNTIYF.

Only one count was recorded for this clone. This rearrangement joins TRBV2 to TRBJ2-2; 15 nucleotides align to TRBD2. V was pared by 6 bases and J by 2 bases, with 4 bases of the junction left unmatched. There are 17 residues in the CDR3. CDR1 and CDR2 (germline): SNHLY, FYNNEI. CDR3 DNA: TGTGCCAGCAGAGGACTAGCGGGAGGGCTAAACACCGGGGAGCTGTTTTTT. Its protein product is CASRGLAGGLNTGELFF. The variable domain in full, with the rest retrieved from reference TRBV2 and TRBJ2-2, is EPEVTQTPSHQVTQMGQEVILRCVPISNHLYFYWYRQILGQKVEFLVSFYNNEISEKSEIFDDQFSVERPDGSNFTLKIRSTKLEDSAMYFCASRGLAGGLNTGELFFGEGSRLTVL.

This clone was recorded only once. The rearrangement uses TRBV6-6 and TRBJ2-1; D not resolved. The V gene's germline CDR1 is MNHNY and CDR2 SVGAGI (reference sequence). The germline V and J ends were trimmed by 8 bases and 6 bases, with 11 bases remaining between them. The CDR3 is 12 residues long. CDR3 nucleotide sequence: TGTGCCAGCGCCGACCGAGGCAATGAGCAGTTCTTC. Protein sequence: CASADRGNEQFF.

This chain uses TRBV19 with TRBJ1-1; tentative D call: TRBD1 (6 bases). CDR1 LNHDA and CDR2 SQIVND come from the germline V gene (reference sequence). The CDR3 length is 16 residues. Trimming pared 6 bases from V and 4 bases from J, leaving 21 bases between. In DNA, the CDR3 is TGTGCCAGTAGGACCCGCGGGGGGGGCCAGGTCACTGAAGCTTTCTTT. It specifies CASRTRGGGQVTEAFF.

This clone was seen only a few times. J is TRBJ2-7 and V is TRBV7-2, with 9 bases matching TRBD2. V shed 3 bases and J 3 bases; nucleotides not matched to a gene: 3. The germline gives CDR1 SGHTA, CDR2 FQGNSA. The CDR3 totals 14 residues. For the CDR3, the DNA is TGTGCCAGCAGCTTCGCGGGAGGGTTCTACGAGCAGTACTTC. Its translation is CASSFAGGFYEQYF.

The CDR3 sequence: CSARDNSGQFF. The CDR3 nucleotides are TGCAGTGCTAGAGATAACAGCGGGCAGTTCTTC. The V gene is TRBV20-1, the J gene TRBJ2-1, with a possible D match to TRBD2 (5 bases). The CDR3 totals 11 residues. V was trimmed by 0 bases and J by 12 bases, leaving 9 bases between them. Germline V gene data show CDR1 as DFQATT and CDR2 as SNEGSKA (reference sequence).

The chain couples TRBV5-6 to TRBJ2-3; D possibly corresponds to TRBD1 (7 bases). Germline loops: CDR1 SGHDT, CDR2 YYEEEE. V lost 2 bases, J lost 3 bases, and 16 bases lay in between. The CDR3 extends over 16 amino acids. In DNA, the CDR3 is TGTGCCAGCAGCTTTCTGACGACAGGGAGGACAGATACGCAGTATTTT. Its protein product is CASSFLTTGRTDTQYF.

This clone was counted once. This chain links TRBV7-8 with TRBJ2-2; 9 nucleotides agree with TRBD2. The germline gives CDR1 SGHVS, CDR2 FQNEAQ. The V segment lost 4 bases and the J segment 7 bases; nucleotides outside the gene matches: 7. CDR3 size: 15 residues. The CDR3 region has the DNA TGTGCCAGCAGCTACCTAGCGGGGAGGGGCGGGGAGCTGTTTTTT. It translates to CASSYLAGRGGELFF. Supplemented by reference TRBV7-8 and TRBJ2-2, the full variable domain reads GAGVSQSPRYKVAKRGQDVALRCDPISGHVSLFWYQQALGQGPEFLTYFQNEAQLDKSGLPSDRFFAERPEGSVSTLKIQRTQQEDSAVYLCASSYLAGRGGELFFGEGSRLTVL.

The gene calls are TRBV6-4 and TRBJ1-5; 11 positions agree with TRBD1. Germline CDR1 is MRHNA and CDR2 is SNTAGT. CDR3 length: 16 amino acids. The V segment lost 4 bases and the J segment 5 bases; nucleotides outside the gene matches: 7. CDR3 loop: CASSVLGQGVHQPQHF. The CDR3 DNA reads as TGTGCCAGCAGTGTGTTGGGACAGGGGGTTCATCAGCCCCAGCATTTT.

J is TRBJ2-7 and V is TRBV29-1; the D gene is possibly TRBD2 (5 bases). From germline, CDR1 is SQVTM and CDR2 ANQGSEA. The CDR3 consists of 12 residues. V lost 4 bases and J lost 4, with 11 bases in between. CDR3 in DNA: TGCAGCGTTGCCTCCAGCGGTTACGAGCAGTACTTC. Protein: CSVASSGYEQYF.

This chain connects TRBV7-9 to TRBJ2-7, with TRBD2 as a possible D gene (6 bases). V dropped 2 bases and J dropped 2 bases, with 10 bases sitting between them. The CDR3 covers 14 residues. Looked up from germline, CDR1 is SEHNR and CDR2 is FQNEAQ (reference sequence). The CDR3 DNA follows: TGTGCCAGCAGCTTAATCGGAGGGACCTACGAGCAGTACTTC. Protein product: CASSLIGGTYEQYF.

The chain joins TRBV11-2 to TRBJ2-7; no reliable D call. CDR3 length: 13 amino acids. From germline, CDR1 is SGHAT and CDR2 FQNNGV. The V end was cut by 1 base, the J end by 5 bases, with 9 bases between. The CDR3 sequence: CASSLVGQNEQYF. The CDR3 coding sequence is TGTGCCAGCAGCTTAGTTGGGCAAAACGAGCAGTACTTC.

The J gene is TRBJ1-3, the V gene TRBV11-2, with D perhaps TRBD1 (6 bases). The V and J ends lost 1 base and 1 base respectively, with 11 bases between them. Germline V CDR1 and CDR2: SGHAT, FQNNGV. This CDR3 is built from 16 residues. The CDR3 DNA follows: TGTGCCAGCAGCTTAGGTCAGGGGAGTTCTGGAAACACCATATATTTT. It codes for CASSLGQGSSGNTIYF.

This clone was recorded only once. The chain links TRBV5-1 to TRBJ1-2; 7 nucleotides agree with TRBD1. The germline gives CDR1 SGHRS, CDR2 YFSETQ. The V gene end was trimmed by 2 bases and the J gene end by 8 bases; junction bases not matched to a gene: 15. This CDR3 has 16 amino acids. CDR3 region: CASSFETGIVSGGYTF. The CDR3 DNA sequence: TGCGCCAGCAGCTTTGAGACAGGGATTGTGTCGGGCGGCTACACCTTC.

This chain links TRBV19 with TRBJ2-7; TRBD1 aligns across 7 bases. The CDR3 loop spans 14 amino acids. Germline V gene lookup returns CDR1 LNHDA and CDR2 SQIVND (reference sequence). The trim removed 6 bases at V and 4 bases at J, leaving 9 bases unmatched. The CDR3: CASSDWTGSYEQYF. CDR3 DNA: TGTGCCAGTAGCGACTGGACAGGCTCATACGAGCAGTACTTC.